One and the same sample provided the 15 T cell receptor beta chains below, sequenced in a study of T cell changes during pregnancy in multiple sclerosis. Measured with immunoSEQ multiplex PCR; TCRdb has only the in-frame clones, and not every one. The data hold roughly 68,000 clones, with about 90% observed a single time. This material consisted of peripheral blood, taken in the second trimester of pregnancy. The receptors come from a female donor in good health, enrolled as a control in a pregnancy study.

V is TRBV5-4 and J is TRBJ2-2, with D perhaps TRBD2 (7 bases). The CDR3 consists of 16 residues. Trimming stripped 4 bases from V and 5 bases from J, with 18 bases between. Per the germline V gene, CDR1 is SGHNT and CDR2 is YYREEE (reference sequence). The CDR3 DNA is TGTGCCAGCAGCCCAAGGGGGGGGCAGTTAACCGGGGAGCTGTTTTTT. Amino acids: CASSPRGGQLTGELFF.

The V gene is TRBV7-3, the J gene TRBJ2-2; D is unclear. V lost 4 bases and J lost 0, with 6 bases in between. The CDR3 length is 14 residues. The germline V gene encodes CDR1 SGHTA and CDR2 FQGTGA. CDR3 DNA sequence: TGTGCCAGCAGCTCGAGTACGAACACCGGGGAGCTGTTTTTT. Translating it yields CASSSSTNTGELFF.

V and J are TRBV9 and TRBJ2-3, with 10 positions matching TRBD2. The germline gives CDR1 SGDLS, CDR2 YYNGEE. V lost 3 bases, J lost 0 bases, and 13 bases stayed unmatched. The CDR3 has 19 residues. The CDR3 coding sequence is TGTGCCAGCAGCGCAGATGTAACTAGCGGGACTGACAGCACAGATACGCAGTATTTT. It yields the protein CASSADVTSGTDSTDTQYF. Full variable domain (missing parts from reference TRBV9 and TRBJ2-3): DSGVTQTPKHLITATGQRVTLRCSPRSGDLSVYWYQQSLDQGLQFLIQYYNGEERAKGNILERFSAQQFPDLHSELNLSSLELGDSALYFCASSADVTSGTDSTDTQYFGPGTRLTVL.

A single count supports this clone. The chain combines TRBV7-2 with TRBJ2-1; possibly TRBD2 for D (6 bases). This CDR3 has 16 amino acids. Per the germline V gene, CDR1 is SGHTA and CDR2 is FQGNSA. Trimming cost V 1 base and J 2 bases, with 12 bases left between them. The CDR3 here is CASSLEGGNPYNEQFF. CDR3 in DNA: TGTGCCAGCAGCTTAGAGGGCGGGAACCCCTACAATGAGCAGTTCTTC.

This clone was seen once. The genes are TRBV12-2 and TRBJ1-4; the table gives TRBD1 as D, unverified against the DNA. TRBV12-2 corresponds to a pseudogene. The CDR3 spans 17 residues. In DNA form, the CDR3 reads TGTGCAAGTCGCTTAAGAAAAGGGGGCGAGGGGAATGAAAAACTGTTTTTT. Amino acid sequence: CASRLRKGGEGNEKLFF.

This clone appeared once. V is TRBV20-1 and J is TRBJ2-1; D uncertain. CDR1 is DFQATT, CDR2 SNEGSKA, per germline (reference sequence). V gave up 2 bases and J gave up 6 bases, with 5 bases separating them. This CDR3 has 11 amino acids. This CDR3 is CSARSLNEQFF. The CDR3 region has the DNA TGCAGTGCTAGATCCCTCAATGAGCAGTTCTTC.

The chain recombines TRBV9 with TRBJ2-7, with a tentative D call TRBD1 (6 bases). The CDR3 totals 15 residues. With 4 bases removed from V and 3 bases from J, the gap between germline ends came to 17 bases. The germline CDR1 and CDR2 sequences are SGDLS and YYNGEE. This chain's CDR3 is CASSPQGQPDYEQYF. For the CDR3, the DNA is TGTGCCAGCAGCCCCCAGGGACAACCCGACTACGAGCAGTACTTC.

The rearrangement uses TRBV5-8 and TRBJ1-6, with 7 nucleotides matching TRBD1. With 3 bases clipped from V and 0 bases from J, the junction kept 6 bases outside the gene matches. The germline V gene encodes CDR1 SGHTS and CDR2 YDEGEE. The CDR3 contains 17 residues. For the CDR3, the DNA is TGTGCCAGCAGCTGGACCCGGGACAGCTCCTATAATTCACCCCTCCACTTT. It translates to CASSWTRDSSYNSPLHF.

The chain combines TRBV30 with TRBJ2-1, with 10 bases fitting TRBD2. The germline CDR1 and CDR2 sequences are GTSNPN and SVGIG (reference sequence). The CDR3 is 15 amino acids. V lost 3 bases, J lost 4 bases, and 6 bases stayed unmatched. The CDR3 region is CAWRSGLAMYNEQFF. CDR3 bases: TGTGCCTGGAGGTCGGGACTAGCGATGTACAATGAGCAGTTCTTC.

The chain has TRBV4-2 and TRBJ2-2; the match to TRBD2 covers 15 bases. Trimming took 1 base from V and 5 from J; bases not matched to a gene: 11. This CDR3 has 20 residues. Germline V CDR1 and CDR2: LGHNA, YNFKEQ. This chain's CDR3 is CASSQAPPGTSGGLTGELFF. The CDR3 nucleotides read TGTGCCAGCAGCCAAGCCCCCCCGGGGACTAGCGGGGGGTTAACCGGGGAGCTGTTTTTT.

The rearrangement uses TRBV30 and TRBJ1-1; D is ambiguous. The CDR3 runs to 15 residues. Germline CDR1 and CDR2: GTSNPN and SVGIG (reference sequence). V lost 0 bases and J 1 base, leaving 12 bases between the germline ends. The CDR3 DNA reads TGTGCCTGGAGTGTACCAGGACTTCCGAACACTGAAGCTTTCTTT. Translated, it gives CAWSVPGLPNTEAFF.

The chain has TRBV2 and TRBJ2-7; 9 bases line up with TRBD1. Germline assignment: CDR1 SNHLY and CDR2 FYNNEI. The CDR3 length is 15 residues. Trimming cost V 2 bases and J 4 bases; bases outside gene matches: 6. The CDR3 protein is CASSESGTGNYEQYF. The CDR3 DNA reads TGTGCCAGCAGTGAATCCGGGACAGGGAATTACGAGCAGTACTTC.

The rearrangement links TRBV2 to TRBJ2-5; 11 bases are shared with TRBD2. The CDR3 consists of 16 residues. Germline CDR1 SNHLY, CDR2 FYNNEI. Trimming at V came to 6 bases and at J to 4 bases, leaving 10 bases not matched to a gene. The CDR3 loop is CASRDTSGSWSETQYF. The CDR3 DNA is TGTGCCAGCAGGGACACTAGCGGGAGTTGGTCAGAGACCCAGTACTTC.

The gene calls are TRBV28 and TRBJ1-4; D is undetermined. From germline, CDR1 is MDHEN and CDR2 SYDVKM. V dropped 1 base and J dropped 7 bases, with 10 bases sitting between them. This CDR3 spans 14 amino acids. CDR3 DNA: TGTGCCAGCAGTTTATATGGAGGAGCTGAAAAACTGTTTTTT. It yields the protein CASSLYGGAEKLFF.

This chain links TRBV7-8 with TRBJ1-1; D gene unclear. This CDR3 has 16 residues. CDR1 and CDR2 from the germline V gene are SGHVS and FQNEAQ. With 2 bases removed from V and 3 bases from J, the gap between germline ends came to 16 bases. The CDR3 bases are TGTGCCAGCAGCTTAAAAAGGTGGCCCGAGGACACTGAAGCTTTCTTT. This encodes CASSLKRWPEDTEAFF.